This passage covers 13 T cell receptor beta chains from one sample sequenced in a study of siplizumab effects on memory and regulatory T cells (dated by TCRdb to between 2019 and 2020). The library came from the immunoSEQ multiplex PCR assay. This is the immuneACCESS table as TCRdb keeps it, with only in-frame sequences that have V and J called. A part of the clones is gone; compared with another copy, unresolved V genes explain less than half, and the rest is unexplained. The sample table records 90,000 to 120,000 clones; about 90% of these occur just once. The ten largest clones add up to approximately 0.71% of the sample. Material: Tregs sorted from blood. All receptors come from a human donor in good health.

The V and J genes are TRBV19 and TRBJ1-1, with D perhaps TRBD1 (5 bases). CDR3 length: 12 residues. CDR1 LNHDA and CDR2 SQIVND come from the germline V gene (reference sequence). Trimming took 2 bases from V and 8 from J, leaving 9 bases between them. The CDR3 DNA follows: TGTGCCAGTAGTATATCGTGGGGGGAAGCTTTCTTT. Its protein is CASSISWGEAFF.

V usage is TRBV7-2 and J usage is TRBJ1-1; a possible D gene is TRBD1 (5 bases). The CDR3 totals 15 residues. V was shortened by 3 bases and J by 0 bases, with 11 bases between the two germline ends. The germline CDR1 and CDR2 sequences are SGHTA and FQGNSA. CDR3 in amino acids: CASSFGGTLNTEAFF. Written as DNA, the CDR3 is TGTGCCAGCAGCTTTGGGGGGACTCTGAACACTGAAGCTTTCTTT. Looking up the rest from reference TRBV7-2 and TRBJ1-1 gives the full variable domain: GAGVSQSPSNKVTEKGKDVELRCDPISGHTALYWYRQSLGQGLEFLIYFQGNSAPDKSGLPSDRFSAERTGGSVSTLTIQRTQQEDSAVYLCASSFGGTLNTEAFFGQGTRLTVV.

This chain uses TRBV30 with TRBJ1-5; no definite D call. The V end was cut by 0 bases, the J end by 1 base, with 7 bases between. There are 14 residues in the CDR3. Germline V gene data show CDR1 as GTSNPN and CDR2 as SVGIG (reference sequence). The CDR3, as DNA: TGTGCCTGGAGTGTGGGCAGAAGCAATCAGCCCCAGCATTTT. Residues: CAWSVGRSNQPQHF.

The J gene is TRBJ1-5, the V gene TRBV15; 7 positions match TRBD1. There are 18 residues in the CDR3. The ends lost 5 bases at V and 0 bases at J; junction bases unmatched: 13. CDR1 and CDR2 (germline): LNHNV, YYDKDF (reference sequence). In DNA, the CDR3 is TGTGCCACCAGCTCCAATATCTTCGGGACAGATAGCAATCAGCCCCAGCATTTT. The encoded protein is CATSSNIFGTDSNQPQHF.

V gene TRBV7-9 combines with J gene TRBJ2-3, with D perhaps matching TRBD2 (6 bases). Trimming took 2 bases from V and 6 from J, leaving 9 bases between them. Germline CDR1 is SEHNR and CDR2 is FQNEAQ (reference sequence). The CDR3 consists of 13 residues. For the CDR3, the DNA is TGTGCCAGCAGCTTATGGGGGGAGGATACGCAGTATTTT. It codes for CASSLWGEDTQYF.

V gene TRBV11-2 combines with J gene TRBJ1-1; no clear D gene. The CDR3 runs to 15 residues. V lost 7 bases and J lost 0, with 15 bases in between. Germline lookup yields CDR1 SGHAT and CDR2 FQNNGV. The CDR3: CASTPGRGMNTEAFF. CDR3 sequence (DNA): TGTGCCAGCACCCCCGGCCGGGGAATGAACACTGAAGCTTTCTTT. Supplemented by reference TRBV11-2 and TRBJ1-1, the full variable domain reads EAGVAQSPRYKIIEKRQSVAFWCNPISGHATLYWYQQILGQGPKLLIQFQNNGVVDDSQLPKDRFSAERLKGVDSTLKIQPAKLEDSAVYLCASTPGRGMNTEAFFGQGTRLTVV.

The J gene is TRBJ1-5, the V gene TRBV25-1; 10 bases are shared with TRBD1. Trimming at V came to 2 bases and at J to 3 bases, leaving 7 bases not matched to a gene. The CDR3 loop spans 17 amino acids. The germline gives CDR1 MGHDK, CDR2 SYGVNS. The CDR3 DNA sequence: TGTGCCAGCAGTGAAGGGGGGGGGACAGGGGTCAATCAGCCCCAGCATTTT. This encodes CASSEGGGTGVNQPQHF.

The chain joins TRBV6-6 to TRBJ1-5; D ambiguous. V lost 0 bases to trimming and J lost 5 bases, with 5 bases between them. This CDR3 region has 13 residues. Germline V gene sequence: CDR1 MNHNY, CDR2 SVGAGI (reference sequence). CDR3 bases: TGTGCCAGCAGTTACTCGGTGGATCAGCCCCAGCATTTT. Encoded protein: CASSYSVDQPQHF.

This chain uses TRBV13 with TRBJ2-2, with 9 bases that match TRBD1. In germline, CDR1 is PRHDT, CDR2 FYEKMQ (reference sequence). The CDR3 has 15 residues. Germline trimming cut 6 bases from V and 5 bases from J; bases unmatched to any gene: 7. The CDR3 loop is CASRSGTGITGELFF. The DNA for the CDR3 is TGTGCCAGCAGATCCGGGACAGGGATTACCGGGGAGCTGTTTTTT.

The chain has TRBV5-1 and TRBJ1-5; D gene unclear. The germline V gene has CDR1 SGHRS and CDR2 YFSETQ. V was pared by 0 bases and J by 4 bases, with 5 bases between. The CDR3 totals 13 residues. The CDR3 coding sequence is TGCGCCAGCAGCTTGGGACTAAATCAGCCCCAGCATTTT. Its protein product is CASSLGLNQPQHF.

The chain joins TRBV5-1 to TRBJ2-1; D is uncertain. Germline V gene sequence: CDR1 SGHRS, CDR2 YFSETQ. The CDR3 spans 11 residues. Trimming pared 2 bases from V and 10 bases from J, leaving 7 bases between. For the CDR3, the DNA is TGCGCCAGCAGCTTCGGAAGCGAGCAGTTCTTC. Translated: CASSFGSEQFF.

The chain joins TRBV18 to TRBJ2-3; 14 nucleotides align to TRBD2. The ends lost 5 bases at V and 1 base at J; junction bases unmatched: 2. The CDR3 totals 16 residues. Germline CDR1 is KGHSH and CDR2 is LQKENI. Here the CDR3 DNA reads TGTGCCAGCTCAACGGGACTAGCGGGAGGCACAGATACGCAGTATTTT. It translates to CASSTGLAGGTDTQYF. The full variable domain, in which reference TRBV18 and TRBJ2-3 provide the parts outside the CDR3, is NAGVMQNPRHLVRRRGQEARLRCSPMKGHSHVYWYRQLPEEGLKFMVYLQKENIIDESGMPKERFSAEFPKEGPSILRIQQVVRGDSAAYFCASSTGLAGGTDTQYFGPGTRLTVL.

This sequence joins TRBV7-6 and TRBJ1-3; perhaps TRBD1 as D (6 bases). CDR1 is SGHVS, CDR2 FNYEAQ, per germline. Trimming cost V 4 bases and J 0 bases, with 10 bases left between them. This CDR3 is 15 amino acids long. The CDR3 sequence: CASSSQGSSGNTIYF. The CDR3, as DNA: TGTGCCAGCAGCTCTCAGGGGAGCTCTGGAAACACCATATATTTT.